The 20 T cell receptor beta chains below come from one sample, sequenced in a study of blood T cell repertoires in COVID-19. TCRdb's table, derived via immunoSEQ multiplex PCR, lists solely in-frame clones and lacks some. The data hold 250,000 or so clones, with under 95% observed a single time. Specimen: PBMCs or T cells enriched from blood (not recorded which). These receptors were obtained from a man between 35 and 55 years old who had been exposed to COVID-19.

This rearrangement joins TRBV19 to TRBJ1-2, with 9 bases aligning to TRBD1. V lost 6 bases, J lost 7 bases, and 9 bases stayed unmatched. Germline CDR1 is LNHDA and CDR2 is SQIVND (reference sequence). The CDR3 loop spans 14 amino acids. The CDR3 sequence: CASRGPGQGLGYTF. CDR3 DNA: TGTGCCAGTAGGGGTCCGGGACAGGGACTTGGCTACACCTTC.

The chain couples TRBV9 to TRBJ1-4; TRBD1 matches 9 bases. CDR3 length: 15 residues. J gave up 3 bases and V 4 bases, and 4 bases lay outside the gene matches. Per the germline V gene, CDR1 is SGDLS and CDR2 is YYNGEE. DNA for the CDR3: TGTGCCAGCAGCAACAACAGGGGGCCTAATGAAAAACTGTTTTTT. Protein sequence: CASSNNRGPNEKLFF.

The rearrangement joins TRBV19 to TRBJ1-1; TRBD1 aligns across 7 bases. This CDR3 comprises 15 residues. CDR1 is LNHDA and CDR2 is SQIVND in the germline V gene (reference sequence). The V segment lost 5 bases and the J segment 5 bases; nucleotides outside the gene matches: 11. The CDR3 loop is CASSSQGGMGTEAFF. The DNA of the CDR3 is TGTGCCAGTAGTTCCCAGGGGGGAATGGGAACTGAAGCTTTCTTT.

The rearrangement links TRBV2 to TRBJ1-4, with D perhaps TRBD1 (5 bases). This CDR3 region has 14 residues. V was pared by 6 bases and J by 3 bases, with 11 bases between. CDR1 and CDR2 from the germline V gene are SNHLY and FYNNEI. The CDR3 region has the DNA TGTGCCAGCAGAGTGGACAACTCTAATGAAAAACTGTTTTTT. Protein product: CASRVDNSNEKLFF.

The chain combines TRBV9 with TRBJ2-7, with D perhaps TRBD2 (5 bases). The V end lost 7 bases, the J end lost 3 bases, and 14 bases lay between the germline ends. The CDR3 spans 13 residues. Germline V gene lookup returns CDR1 SGDLS and CDR2 YYNGEE. The CDR3 reads CASRSGDIYEQYF. The CDR3 nucleotides read TGTGCCAGCCGGAGCGGTGATATCTACGAGCAGTACTTC.

The chain couples TRBV5-4 to TRBJ2-7, with 8 positions matching TRBD2. The CDR3 is 14 amino acids. The V gene's germline CDR1 is SGHNT and CDR2 YYREEE (reference sequence). V shed 4 bases and J 6 bases; nucleotides not matched to a gene: 9. CDR3 loop: CASSTVLAEGEQYF. The CDR3, as DNA: TGTGCCAGCAGCACAGTACTAGCGGAGGGCGAGCAGTACTTC.

This clone was counted between two and nine times. CDR3 nucleotide sequence: TGTGCCAGCAGTTACGACAGGGTATCTTTCTTT. Protein product: CASSYDRVSFF. The chain is built from TRBV6-6 and TRBJ1-1; the match to TRBD1 covers 7 bases. Germline loops: CDR1 MNHNY, CDR2 SVGAGI (reference sequence). The junction had 3 bases not matched to a gene; V was cut back by 2 bases and J by 12 bases. The CDR3 extends over 11 amino acids.

This chain uses TRBV7-9 with TRBJ2-5; no definite D call. Germline CDR1 is SEHNR and CDR2 is FQNEAQ (reference sequence). The length of the CDR3 is 15 residues. V gave up 4 bases and J gave up 2 bases, with 14 bases separating them. This chain's CDR3 is CASSSFGARQETQYF. Here the CDR3 DNA reads TGTGCCAGCAGCTCCTTCGGAGCTAGACAAGAGACCCAGTACTTC.

This chain uses TRBV21-1 with TRBJ1-2; TRBD1, as called in the table, went unchecked against the DNA. TRBV21-1 corresponds to a pseudogene. The CDR3 extends over 17 amino acids. DNA for the CDR3: TGTGCCAGCAGCAAAGCTTTGAGACACACAGCTAACTATGGCTACACCTTC. Amino acids: CASSKALRHTANYGYTF.

For the CDR3, the DNA is TGTGCCAGTCTAAAAGCGGGAGGGCTCTCTCCAGATACGCAGTATTTT. Its translation: CASLKAGGLSPDTQYF. V gene TRBV2 combines with J gene TRBJ2-3; 10 nucleotides agree with TRBD2. The ends lost 9 bases at V and 4 bases at J; junction bases unmatched: 13. CDR1 is SNHLY and CDR2 is FYNNEI in the germline V gene. The CDR3 contains 16 residues.

V usage is TRBV6-5 and J usage is TRBJ1-2; 10 nucleotides agree with TRBD1. J was trimmed by 1 base and V by 5 bases; bases with no gene match: 4. The CDR3 has 15 amino acids. CDR1 is MNHEY, CDR2 SVGAGI, per germline. CDR3 nucleotides: TGTGCCAGCAGTAAGGACAGGGGGTATAACTATGGCTACACCTTC. Translation gives CASSKDRGYNYGYTF.

The V and J genes are TRBV27 and TRBJ2-7, with D possibly being TRBD1 (5 bases). The CDR3 is made up of 16 amino acids. Germline V CDR1 and CDR2: MNHEY, SMNVEV (reference sequence). Trimming shortened V by 4 bases and J by 7 bases, and 23 bases separated the two germline ends. CDR3 bases: TGTGCCAGCAGTTCTCGGGCCGGACACTTCAAGGGGGAGCAGTACTTC. Protein: CASSSRAGHFKGEQYF.

The CDR3 protein is CASSLSGTEAFF. In nucleotides, the CDR3 is TGTGCCAGCAGCTTATCGGGCACTGAAGCTTTCTTT. V gene TRBV7-6 combines with J gene TRBJ1-1; D uncertain. Trimming left V 2 bases short and J 4 bases short, with 5 bases between. Germline V CDR1 and CDR2: SGHVS, FNYEAQ. The CDR3 has 12 residues.

V and J are TRBV2 and TRBJ1-5, with no clear D. The ends were cut back, 5 bases at V and 3 bases at J, with 11 bases in the middle. The CDR3 spans 14 residues. Germline V gene lookup returns CDR1 SNHLY and CDR2 FYNNEI. The CDR3 region has the DNA TGTGCCAGCAGTTTTCGAGGGCCCAATCAGCCCCAGCATTTT. As protein: CASSFRGPNQPQHF.

This chain links TRBV18 with TRBJ1-4, with 7 bases identical to TRBD1. CDR1 and CDR2 (germline): KGHSH, LQKENI. The V gene end was trimmed by 4 bases and the J gene end by 8 bases; junction bases not matched to a gene: 10. The CDR3 consists of 15 residues. CDR3 nucleotide sequence: TGTGCCAGCTCACAATCAAGACAGGGCGCGGAAAAACTGTTTTTT. Translation gives CASSQSRQGAEKLFF.

The chain is built from TRBV6-5 and TRBJ1-6; 7 bases are shared with TRBD1. The V gene's germline CDR1 is MNHEY and CDR2 SVGAGI. The CDR3 spans 14 residues. The ends lost 3 bases at V and 6 bases at J; junction bases unmatched: 2. The CDR3 DNA reads as TGTGCCAGCAGTTATGGGACAGCTAATTCACCCCTCCACTTT. Protein product: CASSYGTANSPLHF.

The chain uses TRBV28 and TRBJ1-1; D is uncertain. The V and J ends lost 4 bases and 0 bases respectively, with 9 bases between them. CDR3 length: 14 residues. CDR1 and CDR2 (germline): MDHEN, SYDVKM. In nucleotides, the CDR3 is TGTGCCAGCAGTTCGACTGCCATGAACACTGAAGCTTTCTTT. This translates into CASSSTAMNTEAFF.

The chain couples TRBV9 to TRBJ1-6, with 7 bases aligning to TRBD1. This CDR3 region has 16 residues. V shed 0 bases and J 6 bases; nucleotides not matched to a gene: 6. In germline, CDR1 is SGDLS, CDR2 YYNGEE. CDR3 coding DNA: TGTGCCAGCAGCGTAGATGCAGGGGGAGTTAATTCACCCCTCCACTTT. Protein: CASSVDAGGVNSPLHF.

The CDR3 DNA is TGCGCCAGCAGCCCTGTTGACGGGAATGACTACGAGCAGTACTTC. Encoded protein: CASSPVDGNDYEQYF. The chain employs TRBV4-1 and TRBJ2-7, with D possibly TRBD2 on 5 matching bases. The CDR3 runs 15 residues. The V and J ends lost 4 bases and 3 bases respectively, with 16 bases between them. CDR1 is MGHRA and CDR2 is YSYEKL in the germline V gene.

The CDR3 reads CASGSPRGHLETDTQYF. The CDR3 region has the DNA TGTGCTAGTGGTTCCCCGCGGGGGCATTTGGAGACAGATACGCAGTATTTT. The chain has TRBV12-5 and TRBJ2-3; D perhaps matches TRBD2 (7 bases). The germline gives CDR1 LGHNT, CDR2 FRNRAP. CDR3 length: 17 amino acids. Between the trimmed V and J ends, which lost 4 bases and 3 bases, there was a span of 20 bases.